This TCR beta chain emerged from a study of T cell responses to AZD1222 COVID-19 vaccine. Sequencing used immunoSEQ multiplex PCR; TCRdb keeps in-frame clones, though not all of them. The table records 130,000 or so clones, more than 85% of them present only once. This clone was seen just once. Its antigen remains unknown. Looked up from germline, CDR1 is SGHNT and CDR2 is YYREEE (reference sequence). Germline trimming cut 2 bases from V and 6 bases from J; bases unmatched to any gene: 3. The CDR3 covers 13 residues. Findings and limits, study-wide: Donor demographics were predominantly white British with a female majority; clonal diversity may be underestimated. CD4 TCRs linked to vaccination spanned spike, dominating at 160-218 and 743-854.

This receptor was identified in an adult who received the AZD1222 COVID-19 vaccine. This chain connects TRBV5-4 to TRBJ1-2, with 8 bases fitting TRBD1. Sample: peripheral blood, taken 28 days after the second AZD1222 dose. The CDR3 protein is CASSFDRGHGYTF. CDR3 bases: TGTGCCAGCAGCTTTGACAGGGGCCATGGCTACACCTTC.